This paragraph reports one T cell receptor (beta chain). What it binds is not known. The CDR3 totals 15 residues. CDR1 is MGHRA, CDR2 YSYEKL, per germline. Trimming took 5 bases from V and 2 from J; bases not matched to a gene: 6. Caucasian adults living in Nashville, Tennessee, provided all samples. The authors divided CD4+ cells into CD45RA+ naive and CD45RA-negative memory subsets. The table came from immunoSEQ multiplex PCR; TCRdb's copy has only in-frame clones and leaves some out. The data contain 1,500,000 or so clones, over 95% of them singletons. The data are from a study of shared clonotypes between healthy human individuals. Broader study findings: On the whole, naive subsets had larger estimated richness than memory subsets had.

The chain is built from TRBV4-1 and TRBJ2-1, with 7 nucleotides matching TRBD2. The material sequenced was naive CD4+ T cells sorted from blood. Regarding subset: CD45RA+ positively selected. The receptor was isolated from a man in his thirties or forties in good health. The CDR3 sequence: CASSFVAGAYNEQFF. The CDR3 nucleotides are TGCGCCAGCAGCTTCGTAGCGGGCGCCTACAATGAGCAGTTCTTC.